Ten or more counts support the clone carrying this TCR beta chain. Antigen unknown. The lymph nodes were axillary draining lymph nodes from breast cancer patients. This specimen comes from a study of breast tumors, draining lymph nodes, adjacent tissues. The study's findings and limits: Tumors had less TCR diversity than lymph nodes, more than nontumor tissue.

TCRdb recomputed calls from the multiplex PCR reads with MiXCR, one row per CDR3 protein. This sample has 150,000 to 200,000 distinct CDR3 sequences, with about 33% found just once. The sample was axillary lymph node tissue. The source is a female donor with breast cancer. Some clones in this sample may be carry-over from other donors' samples.

CDR3 sequence: CASSLEKPAGYEQYF. CDR3 nucleotides: TGCGCCAGCAGCTTGGAGAAGCCCGCGGGCTACGAGCAGTACTTC. The V gene is TRBV5-1, the J gene TRBJ2-7, with a possible D match to TRBD2 (5 bases). Germline CDR1 and CDR2: SGHRS and YFSETQ. Trimming took off 0 bases at V and 3 bases at J, with 13 bases between the two ends. The CDR3 runs to 15 residues.